The rows below give T cell receptor beta chains drawn from one sample of a study of cytomegalovirus exposure and HLA in healthy donors. Clones were read by immunoSEQ multiplex PCR, and TCRdb kept only the in-frame ones, dropping some. Found here are about 150,000 clones, around 80% of them singletons; the top ten hold 2% to 3%. The sample consisted of PBMCs. Receptor source: a boy aged 2-9 years in good health and CMV-seronegative. Both conserved end residues are trimmed from each CDR3.

j_call v_call cdr3_aa
TRBJ2-7 TRBV11-2 ASSNDRGSYEQY
TRBJ2-7 TRBV4-1 ASSQDSGRYEQY
TRBJ2-3 TRBV30 AWSRNILGTDTQY
TRBJ2-2 TRBV9 ASSDLSHRPTGELF
TRBJ2-1 TRBV11-3 ASSTRLAGGNEQF
TRBJ2-5 TRBV27 ASSSGGWGTQY
TRBJ1-1 TRBV7-9 ASSSPTGNTEAF
TRBJ2-5 TRBV18 ASSPAGEQETQY
TRBJ1-1 TRBV12-5 ASGGPDGTANTEAF
TRBJ2-1 TRBV29-1 SAGEPGEQF
TRBJ1-1 TRBV6-5 ASSYGQGGNTEAF
TRBJ2-3 TRBV7-2 ASSLLGANTDTQY
TRBJ2-1 TRBV5-4 ASSSEGLGGEQF
TRBJ2-7 TRBV4-1 ASSGSGTSGTFGYEQY
TRBJ1-5 TRBV27 ASSSGQGVMQPQH
TRBJ2-7 TRBV6-1 ASSEWDSSYEQY
TRBJ1-1 TRBV7-6 ASSLRVATEAF
TRBJ1-3 TRBV5-1 ASSFGDTSPSGNTIY
TRBJ2-3 TRBV4-3 ASSPQGARVSTDTQY
TRBJ2-1 TRBV5-4 ASSLGINRGNEQF
TRBJ1-1 TRBV4-1 ASSQNPHGTGEAF
TRBJ2-7 TRBV7-9 SSSLEAGGEQY
TRBJ2-5 TRBV6-4 ASSESGRASQETQY
TRBJ2-5 TRBV7-9 SSSLWTGPQETQY
TRBJ2-2 TRBV2 ASSGQGIPGELF
TRBJ2-1 TRBV7-8 ASSLRVTRTPYNEQF
TRBJ1-1 TRBV7-2 ASSSDGYTEAF
TRBJ1-2 TRBV10-3 AIGEATGAAIGYT
TRBJ2-3 TRBV29-1 SVAGLGQSTDTQY
TRBJ2-7 TRBV27 ASSPTPLAASSGSEQY
TRBJ1-1 TRBV2 ASTKNTEAF
TRBJ2-7 TRBV12-5 ASGLVLGRDLRSGH
TRBJ2-7 TRBV5-6 ASSLTGGDYEQY
TRBJ1-1 TRBV18 ASSLTENTEAF
TRBJ2-3 TRBV1 TSSQEGTSGSGDTQY
TRBJ2-5 TRBV18 ASSPRSTGGLETQY
TRBJ1-2 TRBV6-5 ASSYIQARGFYT
TRBJ1-2 TRBV27 ASSLSFGQGGYGYT
TRBJ2-1 TRBV9 ASTRVDSLNEQF
TRBJ1-1 TRBV5-4 ASSAVGAPEAF
TRBJ1-4 TRBV5-1 ASSLLGMEDEKLF
TRBJ2-5 TRBV27 ASSLRDAGETQY
TRBJ2-2 TRBV7-9 SSSLGTGVVLGELF
TRBJ2-2 TRBV19 ASSVSRSNTGELF
TRBJ2-3 TRBV4-3 ASSQLGTGGRDTQY
TRBJ1-1 TRBV14 ASSQTLNWNTEAF
TRBJ2-7 TRBV5-4 ASSSTGTGHYEQY
TRBJ1-2 TRBV30 AWSSAPTDGYT
TRBJ2-1 TRBV19 ASNTLTSGRGNEQF
TRBJ1-3 TRBV4-1 ASSQETHSRYTIY
TRBJ2-3 TRBV7-2 ASSLTREGTDTQY
TRBJ1-1 TRBV19 ASSPLGRANTEAF
TRBJ1-5 TRBV7-9 ASSPPGQGGHDQPQH
TRBJ2-7 TRBV5-1 ASSHAGTATSYEQY
TRBJ2-1 TRBV18 ASSSGGSSYNEQF
TRBJ1-2 TRBV6-1 ASSDFRGQKGYT
TRBJ2-7 TRBV28 ASSSGQGTYEQY